These 24 T cell receptor beta chains came from one sample sequenced in a study of beta chain features in type 1 diabetes. Sequencing targeted expressed TCRB transcripts, as all isolated RNA had been reverse transcribed. Assay: immunoSEQ multiplex PCR; the TCRdb copy retains only in-frame clones and omits some. The sample contains around 450,000 clones, roughly an eighth of which appear only once. Sequencing was performed on naive CD4+ T cells from blood. All receptors come from a woman in her late teens or twenties in good health.

A note on this clone: A junction boundary mismatches the germline segment, possibly from a read error. This chain links TRBV5-6 with TRBJ2-3, with D possibly called TRBD1 or TRBD2 (5 bases each). Germline CDR1 and CDR2: SGHDT and YYEEEE. The length of the CDR3 is 13 residues. CDR3 in amino acids: CASSLRGTNTQYF. The CDR3 DNA reads as TGTGCCAGCAGCTTGCGGGGCACAAATACGCAGTATTTT.

This clone was found once. The chain employs TRBV19 and TRBJ1-6; tentative D call: TRBD1 (6 bases). There are 13 residues in the CDR3. Trimming shortened V by 7 bases and J by 7 bases, and 11 bases separated the two germline ends. The germline V gene has CDR1 LNHDA and CDR2 SQIVND (reference sequence). The CDR3 DNA reads TGTGCCAGTACGAACAGGGAGAATTCACCCCTCCACTTT. Translation gives CASTNRENSPLHF.

This chain uses TRBV30 with TRBJ1-2; D call uncertain. CDR3 size: 12 residues. Germline CDR1 reads GTSNPN; CDR2 reads SVGIG (reference sequence). The V end lost 3 bases, the J end lost 3 bases, and 8 bases lay between the germline ends. The CDR3 is CAWSESYYGYTF. The CDR3 nucleotides are TGTGCCTGGAGCGAGTCCTACTATGGCTACACCTTC.

This clone was seen only a few times. The chain combines TRBV18 with TRBJ1-1; no definite D call. The CDR3 extends over 16 amino acids. V lost 4 bases and J lost 1, with 16 bases in between. Germline lookup yields CDR1 KGHSH and CDR2 LQKENI. Here the CDR3 DNA reads TGTGCCAGCTCACGTTTACCGTCAGGAGCGAACACTGAAGCTTTCTTT. Translating it yields CASSRLPSGANTEAFF.

The genes are TRBV5-4 and TRBJ2-6, with D perhaps TRBD1 (5 bases). The CDR3 extends over 17 amino acids. V shed 7 bases and J shed 1 base, with 18 bases lying between them. The V gene's germline CDR1 is SGHNT and CDR2 YYREEE (reference sequence). The CDR3 DNA reads TGTGCCAGCCGACCTAGGGGTGGGGTTTCTGGGGCCAACGTCCTGACTTTC. Translating it yields CASRPRGGVSGANVLTF.

The chain couples TRBV15 to TRBJ1-1; unclear D gene. CDR1 and CDR2 from the germline V gene are LNHNV and YYDKDF (reference sequence). The CDR3 has 13 residues. The germline V and J ends were trimmed by 6 bases and 5 bases, with 13 bases remaining between them. The CDR3 DNA sequence: TGTGCCACCAGGGAGGAGCTAACGACTGAAGCTTTCTTT. It specifies CATREELTTEAFF.

This clone turned up a few times. The gene calls are TRBV7-2 and TRBJ1-4; D is perhaps TRBD1 (6 bases). CDR3 size: 15 residues. Germline assignment: CDR1 SGHTA and CDR2 FQGNSA. Trimming took off 0 bases at V and 3 bases at J, with 8 bases between the two ends. This chain's CDR3 is CASSLAGHPNEKLFF. CDR3 sequence (DNA): TGTGCCAGCAGCTTAGCGGGACACCCTAATGAAAAACTGTTTTTT. The whole variable domain, remainder taken from reference TRBV7-2 and TRBJ1-4, is GAGVSQSPSNKVTEKGKDVELRCDPISGHTALYWYRQSLGQGLEFLIYFQGNSAPDKSGLPSDRFSAERTGGSVSTLTIQRTQQEDSAVYLCASSLAGHPNEKLFFGSGTQLSVL.

This chain links TRBV7-2 with TRBJ2-5; D not resolved. CDR3 size: 11 residues. Germline CDR1 reads SGHTA; CDR2 reads FQGNSA. With 2 bases removed from V and 6 bases from J, the gap between germline ends came to 4 bases. The CDR3 loop is CASSLSKTQYF. The CDR3 DNA reads as TGTGCCAGCAGCTTATCCAAGACCCAGTACTTC.

The chain joins TRBV7-6 to TRBJ2-5; 8 bases match TRBD2. Germline trimming cut 5 bases from V and 3 bases from J; bases unmatched to any gene: 8. The CDR3 consists of 15 residues. Germline assignment: CDR1 SGHVS and CDR2 FNYEAQ. CDR3 DNA sequence: TGTGCCAGCAGCCATCCCGCAGCGGGGGAAGAGACCCAGTACTTC. Translating gives CASSHPAAGEETQYF.

The CDR3 nucleotides are TGTGCCAGCAGCACCTTTGGACTAGCGGGAGTTGAGCAGTTCTTC. This codes for CASSTFGLAGVEQFF. The chain couples TRBV7-8 to TRBJ2-1; 13 nucleotides agree with TRBD2. With V trimmed by 5 bases and J by 9 bases, 7 bases remained unmatched. Germline values: CDR1 SGHVS, CDR2 FQNEAQ. There are 15 residues in the CDR3.

V is TRBV18 and J is TRBJ1-1; TRBD1 agrees at 8 bases. The V and J ends lost 2 bases and 1 base, in that order; junction bases with no gene match: 6. Germline assignment: CDR1 KGHSH and CDR2 LQKENI. This CDR3 has 16 residues. The CDR3 sequence is CASSPSGQVTNTEAFF. CDR3 coding DNA: TGTGCCAGCTCACCATCGGGACAGGTTACGAACACTGAAGCTTTCTTT.

This clone was picked up a small number of times. The chain has TRBV2 and TRBJ2-3, with TRBD2 matching over 10 bases. The CDR3 runs 15 residues. Germline CDR1 and CDR2: SNHLY and FYNNEI. V dropped 4 bases and J dropped 5; count of bases not matched to a gene: 6. The CDR3 protein is CASSARAGGLDTQYF. Written as DNA, the CDR3 is TGTGCCAGCAGTGCCCGAGCGGGAGGGTTAGATACGCAGTATTTT. The variable domain in full, with the rest retrieved from reference TRBV2 and TRBJ2-3, is EPEVTQTPSHQVTQMGQEVILRCVPISNHLYFYWYRQILGQKVEFLVSFYNNEISEKSEIFDDQFSVERPDGSNFTLKIRSTKLEDSAMYFCASSARAGGLDTQYFGPGTRLTVL.

This clone was counted a few times. This rearrangement joins TRBV6-6 to TRBJ2-5, with no clear D. The CDR3 contains 15 residues. Germline lookup yields CDR1 MNHNY and CDR2 SVGAGI (reference sequence). The V and J ends lost 1 base and 5 bases respectively, with 14 bases between them. Written as DNA, the CDR3 is TGTGCCAGCAGTTACTGGGTGACCCCCTCTGAGACCCAGTACTTC. It yields the protein CASSYWVTPSETQYF.

This clone was picked up a small number of times. CDR3 coding DNA: TGTGCCCGCAGTCGGTCCGGCACCTACGAGCAGTACGTC. It translates to CARSRSGTYEQYV. The chain recombines TRBV25-1 with TRBJ2-7; unclear D gene. In germline, CDR1 is MGHDK, CDR2 SYGVNS. This CDR3 spans 13 amino acids.

V gene TRBV7-9 combines with J gene TRBJ2-3; 9 positions match TRBD1. The junction had 5 bases not matched to a gene; V was cut back by 6 bases and J by 1 base. The V gene's germline CDR1 is SEHNR and CDR2 FQNEAQ (reference sequence). The length of the CDR3 is 15 residues. CDR3 sequence (DNA): TGTGCCAGCAGTGAGCGGACAGGGGGCACAGATACGCAGTATTTT. This gives the protein CASSERTGGTDTQYF. Together with reference TRBV7-9 and TRBJ2-3, the CDR3 gives the full variable domain: DTGVSQNPRHKITKRGQNVTFRCDPISEHNRLYWYRQTLGQGPEFLTYFQNEAQLEKSRLLSDRFSAERPKGSFSTLEIQRTEQGDSAMYLCASSERTGGTDTQYFGPGTRLTVL.

The chain recombines TRBV7-2 with TRBJ2-7; D gene unclear. CDR1 SGHTA and CDR2 FQGNSA come from the germline V gene. The germline V and J ends were trimmed by 1 base and 0 bases, with 16 bases remaining between them. CDR3 length equals 17 residues. Here the CDR3 reads CASSLVPGGISSYEQYV. In DNA, the CDR3 is TGTGCCAGCAGCTTAGTCCCTGGTGGGATTAGCTCCTACGAGCAGTACGTC.

This clone was counted a few times. The chain has TRBV7-2 and TRBJ2-5; D is ambiguous. Germline V lookup: CDR1 SGHTA, CDR2 FQGNSA. The CDR3 extends over 13 amino acids. The V end lost 0 bases, the J end lost 5 bases, and 7 bases lay between the germline ends. The CDR3 reads CASSLAPVETQYF. DNA for the CDR3: TGTGCCAGCAGCTTAGCTCCCGTGGAGACCCAGTACTTC.

This clone was counted a few times. This sequence joins TRBV11-1 and TRBJ2-5; D is ambiguous. Germline CDR1 is SGHAT and CDR2 is FQDESV (reference sequence). V was clipped by 4 bases and J by 1 base, with 13 bases between them. This CDR3 spans 15 amino acids. The CDR3: CASSWAPAGQETQYF. The CDR3, as DNA: TGTGCCAGCAGCTGGGCCCCGGCAGGCCAAGAGACCCAGTACTTC. Full variable domain (missing parts from reference TRBV11-1 and TRBJ2-5): EAEVAQSPRYKITEKSQAVAFWCDPISGHATLYWYRQILGQGPELLVQFQDESVVDDSQLPKDRFSAERLKGVDSTLKIQPAELGDSAMYLCASSWAPAGQETQYFGPGTRLLVL.

The chain recombines TRBV4-3 with TRBJ2-3; 8 nucleotides line up with TRBD2. The CDR3 consists of 14 residues. V shed 0 bases, J shed 14 bases, and the junction held 10 bases outside the gene matches. CDR1 LGHNA and CDR2 YSLEER come from the germline V gene. The CDR3 DNA sequence: TGCGCCAGCAGCCAAGATACCAGGACTAGCTCTCCGTATTTT. Translation: CASSQDTRTSSPYF.

In this sample, this clone turned up a few times. Other DNA sequences in this sample translate to the same CDR3. J is TRBJ2-4 and V is TRBV14; D possibly uses TRBD1 or TRBD2 (5 bases each). CDR3 size: 15 residues. The V gene's germline CDR1 is SGHDN and CDR2 FVKESK. Trimming left V 3 bases short and J 7 bases short, with 16 bases between. The CDR3 DNA follows: TGTGCCAGCAGCCAGACCAGGACGGGGCGGAACATTCAGTACTTC. Its translation is CASSQTRTGRNIQYF. Complete variable domain (other parts from reference TRBV14 and TRBJ2-4): EAGVTQFPSHSVIEKGQTVTLRCDPISGHDNLYWYRRVMGKEIKFLLHFVKESKQDESGMPNNRFLAERTGGTYSTLKVQPAELEDSGVYFCASSQTRTGRNIQYFGAGTRLSVL.

The gene calls are TRBV11-1 and TRBJ2-7; 7 bases are shared with TRBD1. CDR1 SGHAT and CDR2 FQDESV come from the germline V gene (reference sequence). V gave up 4 bases and J gave up 3 bases; unmatched junction bases: 9. The CDR3 sequence is 15 residues long. CDR3 bases: TGTGCCAGCAGCTATTCCACGGGACAGCTCTACGAGCAGTACTTC. Translation gives CASSYSTGQLYEQYF.

V gene TRBV7-2 combines with J gene TRBJ1-1, with TRBD1 identical over 7 bases. V shed 5 bases, J shed 2 bases, and the junction held 8 bases outside the gene matches. Germline CDR1 is SGHTA and CDR2 is FQGNSA. CDR3 length: 15 residues. CDR3 in amino acids: CASSAQGTANTEAFF. CDR3 in DNA: TGTGCCAGCAGCGCGCAAGGGACAGCTAACACTGAAGCTTTCTTT. Full variable domain (missing parts from reference TRBV7-2 and TRBJ1-1): GAGVSQSPSNKVTEKGKDVELRCDPISGHTALYWYRQSLGQGLEFLIYFQGNSAPDKSGLPSDRFSAERTGGSVSTLTIQRTQQEDSAVYLCASSAQGTANTEAFFGQGTRLTVV.

There are a few counts of this clone. The rearrangement uses TRBV5-4 and TRBJ2-3; 9 bases map to TRBD1. V shed 4 bases, J shed 8 bases, and the junction held 11 bases outside the gene matches. CDR3 size: 15 residues. Germline V lookup: CDR1 SGHNT, CDR2 YYREEE (reference sequence). In DNA, the CDR3 is TGTGCCAGCAGCCTTACCGGGACAGGGAAGGCTACGCAGTATTTT. As protein: CASSLTGTGKATQYF. The whole variable domain, filled in from reference TRBV5-4 and TRBJ2-3, reads ETGVTQSPTHLIKTRGQQVTLRCSSQSGHNTVSWYQQALGQGPQFIFQYYREEENGRGNFPPRFSGLQFPNYSSELNVNALELDDSALYLCASSLTGTGKATQYFGPGTRLTVL.

This chain joins TRBV5-1 and TRBJ1-5; D is perhaps TRBD1 (6 bases). From germline, CDR1 is SGHRS and CDR2 YFSETQ. The CDR3 contains 15 residues. V was shortened by 0 bases and J by 2 bases, with 9 bases between the two germline ends. The CDR3 protein is CASSLAAGGNQPQHF. CDR3 DNA: TGCGCCAGCAGCTTGGCGGCAGGGGGCAATCAGCCCCAGCATTTT.